This T cell receptor (beta chain) came from a study of identical twins. Concerning this clonotype itself: Its cognate antigen is unknown.

Notes on the study in general: For cord blood, abundant beta clonotypes had fewer insertions, unlike memory repertoires, which showed none.

TCRdb independently ran MiXCR on the 5' RACE reads; one entry per CDR3 protein. The table lists hundreds of thousands of distinct CDR3 sequences, 7% to 7.5% of them singletons. The CDR3 extends over 15 amino acids. The V gene end was trimmed by 0 bases and the J gene end by 3 bases; junction bases not matched to a gene: 6. Per germline, CDR1 DFQATT and CDR2 SNEGSKA (reference sequence). The same data also contributed to another study, on yellow fever vaccine responses in identical twins.

This clonotype originated in a woman between 18 and 29 years old in good health. V and J are TRBV20-1 and TRBJ1-1; 8 nucleotides align to TRBD1. The sample comprised PBMCs. The CDR3 DNA is TGCAGTGCTAGAGACACAGGGGGGGTCCACACTGAAGCTTTCTTT. This sequence encodes CSARDTGGVHTEAFF.